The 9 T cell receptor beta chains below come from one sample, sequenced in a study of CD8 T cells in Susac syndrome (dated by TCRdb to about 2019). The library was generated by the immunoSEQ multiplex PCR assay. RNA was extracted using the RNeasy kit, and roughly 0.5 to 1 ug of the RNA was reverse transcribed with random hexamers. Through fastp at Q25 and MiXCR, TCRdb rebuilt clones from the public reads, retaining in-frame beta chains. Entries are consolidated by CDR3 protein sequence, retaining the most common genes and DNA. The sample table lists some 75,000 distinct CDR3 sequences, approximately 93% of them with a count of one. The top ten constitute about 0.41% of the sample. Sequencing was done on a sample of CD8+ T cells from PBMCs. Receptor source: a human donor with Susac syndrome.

The CDR3 nucleotides read TGTGCCAGCAGTTACTCATTAGCGGGCACCTACAATGAGCAGTTCTTC. Translating gives CASSYSLAGTYNEQFF. The V call is TRBV6-2 or TRBV6-3, the J call TRBJ2-1; TRBD2 agrees at 7 bases. The length of the CDR3 is 16 residues. Looked up from germline, CDR1 is MNHEY and CDR2 is SVGEGT. V lost 0 bases to trimming and J lost 2 bases; unmatched junction nucleotides: 4.

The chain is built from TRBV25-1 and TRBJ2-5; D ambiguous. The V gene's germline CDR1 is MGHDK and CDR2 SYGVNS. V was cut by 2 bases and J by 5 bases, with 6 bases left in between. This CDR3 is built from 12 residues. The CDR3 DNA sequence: TGTGCCAGCAGTGAACTCTCCGAGACCCAGTACTTC. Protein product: CASSELSETQYF.

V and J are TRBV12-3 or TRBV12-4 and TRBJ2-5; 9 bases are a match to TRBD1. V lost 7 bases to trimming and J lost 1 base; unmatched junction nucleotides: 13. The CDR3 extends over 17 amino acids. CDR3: CASNTELGQGLQETQYF. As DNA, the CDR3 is TGTGCCAGCAATACAGAGTTGGGACAGGGCCTCCAAGAGACCCAGTACTTC.

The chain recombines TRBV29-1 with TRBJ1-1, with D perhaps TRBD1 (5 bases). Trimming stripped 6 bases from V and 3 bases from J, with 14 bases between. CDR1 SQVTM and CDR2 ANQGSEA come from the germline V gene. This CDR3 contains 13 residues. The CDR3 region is CSVRMGDHTEAFF. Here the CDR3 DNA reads TGCAGCGTCAGAATGGGGGATCACACTGAAGCTTTCTTT.

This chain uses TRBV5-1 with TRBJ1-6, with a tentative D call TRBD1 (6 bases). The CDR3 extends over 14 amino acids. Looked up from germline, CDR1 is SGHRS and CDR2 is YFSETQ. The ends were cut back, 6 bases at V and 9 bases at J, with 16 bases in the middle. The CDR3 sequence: CASTHGGRPSPLHF. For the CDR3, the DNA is TGCGCCAGCACCCACGGGGGGCGGCCTTCACCCCTCCACTTT.

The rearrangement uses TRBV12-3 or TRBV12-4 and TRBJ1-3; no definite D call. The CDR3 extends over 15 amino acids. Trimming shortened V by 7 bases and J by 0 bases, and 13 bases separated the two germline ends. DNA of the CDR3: TGTGCCAGCATACAAGACAAGAGCTCTGGAAACACCATATATTTT. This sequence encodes CASIQDKSSGNTIYF.

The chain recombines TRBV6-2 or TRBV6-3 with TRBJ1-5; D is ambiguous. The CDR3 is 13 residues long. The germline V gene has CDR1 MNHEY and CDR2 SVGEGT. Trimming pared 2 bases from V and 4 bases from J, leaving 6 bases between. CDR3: CASSYLQNQPQHF. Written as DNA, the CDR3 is TGTGCCAGCAGTTACCTCCAGAATCAGCCCCAGCATTTT.

The CDR3, as DNA: TGCAGCGTTGAGCTGGGACTAGCGGGAACAGATACGCAGTATTTT. It encodes CSVELGLAGTDTQYF. The rearrangement joins TRBV29-1 to TRBJ2-3, with 13 bases identical to TRBD2. J lost 3 bases, V lost 3 bases, and 3 bases had no gene match. This CDR3 contains 15 residues. Germline CDR1 is SQVTM and CDR2 is ANQGSEA.

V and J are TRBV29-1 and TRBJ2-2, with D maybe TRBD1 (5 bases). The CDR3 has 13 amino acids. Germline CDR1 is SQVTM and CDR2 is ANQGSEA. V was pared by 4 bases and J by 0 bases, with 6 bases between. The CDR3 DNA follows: TGCAGCGTTGGACAGTCGAACACCGGGGAGCTGTTTTTT. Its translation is CSVGQSNTGELFF.